A single sample is the source of the 2 T cell receptor beta chains below, sequenced in a study of T cells in Graves' hyperthyroidism and ophthalmopathy. It was RNA transcripts that yielded the amplified TCR beta CDR3 regions. HTBI primers were used for first-round RT-PCR of the TCR CDR3. TCRdb used MiXCR to reprocess the multiplex PCR reads, holding one entry per CDR3 protein. The table includes some 650,000 distinct CDR3 sequences, around 15% detected once. Material: blood. Receptors were obtained from a woman in her thirties or forties with Graves' ophthalmopathy.

This clonotype was counted at least ten times. V usage is TRBV2 and J usage is TRBJ2-7, with 11 bases identical to TRBD2. The V and J ends lost 8 bases and 1 base, in that order; junction bases with no gene match: 4. This CDR3 is 14 amino acids long. Germline CDR1 and CDR2: SNHLY and FYNNEI. As DNA, the CDR3 is TGTGCCAGCCGACTAGCGGGGTCTTCCTACGAGCAGTACTTC. Its protein product is CASRLAGSSYEQYF. Full variable domain (missing parts from reference TRBV2 and TRBJ2-7): EPEVTQTPSHQVTQMGQEVILRCVPISNHLYFYWYRQILGQKVEFLVSFYNNEISEKSEIFDDQFSVERPDGSNFTLKIRSTKLEDSAMYFCASRLAGSSYEQYFGPGTRLTVT.

The table lists this clonotype with many counts. This chain links TRBV4-2 with TRBJ2-3, with D unclear. Germline V gives CDR1 LGHNA, CDR2 YNFKEQ. This CDR3 region has 15 residues. V lost 1 base, J lost 0 bases, and 8 bases lay in between. The CDR3 sequence: CASSQVGVSTDTQYF. CDR3 DNA sequence: TGTGCCAGCAGCCAAGTGGGCGTTAGCACAGATACGCAGTATTTT.